This T cell receptor beta chain was observed in a study of beta chain features in type 1 diabetes. Expressed TCRB transcripts were sequenced, since all the RNA that had been isolated was reverse transcribed. Sequencing used immunoSEQ multiplex PCR; TCRdb keeps in-frame clones, though not all of them. The table shows 350,000 to 450,000 clones, with approximately 13% occurring only once. CDR3 size: 13 residues. V was trimmed by 1 base and J by 5 bases, leaving 8 bases between them. Germline-derived CDR1 and CDR2 are SGHTA and FQGNSA. The sample was naive CD4+ T cells from blood. The sequence came from a young man in good health. The chain employs TRBV7-2 and TRBJ1-2; D might be TRBD1 (6 bases). This CDR3 is CASSLDRVYGYTF. CDR3 in DNA: TGTGCCAGCAGCTTAGACAGGGTTTATGGCTACACCTTC.